This TCR beta chain appears in the sequencing data of a study of blood T cells in healthy people across ages. Whole-study findings and limits: Shifts in expanded clonotypes may have been confounded by donor CMV status, which was unknown.

V lost 0 bases and J 4 bases, leaving 12 bases between the germline ends. CDR3 length: 14 residues. Germline values: CDR1 DFQATT, CDR2 SNEGSKA (reference sequence). This clonotype was observed a handful of times. Its antigen is currently unknown. Primers used in a second PCR of roughly 6 to 12 cycles were a sample-barcoded 5' primer and a J-beta primer mix. Each TCR beta cDNA got a 12-nucleotide random molecular identifier. TCRdb ran MiXCR on the 5' RACE reads and lists one entry per CDR3 protein. The data hold around 1.7 million distinct CDR3 sequences, with 25% to 30% observed a single time. This sequence was found in a woman aged 30 to 39 in good health. The rearrangement links TRBV20-1 to TRBJ1-2, with D hard to call. The sample taken for sequencing was blood. CDR3 in amino acids: CSARDSGRSYGYTF. The DNA of the CDR3 is TGCAGTGCTAGAGATTCAGGACGGTCCTATGGCTACACCTTC.